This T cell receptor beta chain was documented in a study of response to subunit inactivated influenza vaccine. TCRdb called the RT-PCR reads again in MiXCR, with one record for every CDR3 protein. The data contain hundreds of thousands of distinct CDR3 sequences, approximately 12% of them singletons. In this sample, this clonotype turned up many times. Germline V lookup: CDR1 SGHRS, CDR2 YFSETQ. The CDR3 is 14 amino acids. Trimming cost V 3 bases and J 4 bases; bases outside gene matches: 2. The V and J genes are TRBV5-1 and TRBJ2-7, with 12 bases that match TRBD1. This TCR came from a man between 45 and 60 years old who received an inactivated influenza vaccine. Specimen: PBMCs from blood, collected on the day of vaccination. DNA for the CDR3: TGCGCCAGCAGCTGGGACAGGGGGCGTTACGAGCAGTACTTC. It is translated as CASSWDRGRYEQYF. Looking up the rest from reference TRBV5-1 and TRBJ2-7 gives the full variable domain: KAGVTQTPRYLIKTRGQQVTLSCSPISGHRSVSWYQQTPGQGLQFLFEYFSETQRNKGNFPGRFSGRQFSNSRSEMNVSTLELGDSALYLCASSWDRGRYEQYFGPGTRLTVT.